This record looks at one T cell receptor beta chain sequence and its context. The antigen is not known. Despite likely unrecorded immune exposures, the donors were nominally healthy at the time of sampling. The data were taken from a study of cytomegalovirus exposure and HLA in healthy donors. Overall study: There were 65 million to 85 million unique TCRs (from HLA-typed donors) in an early data release.

The study's findings and limits: Later on, an analysis showed TCR association rates differing by HLA locus, with DRB1 the most and HLA-C the fewest. Later on, an analysis tied 15,000 to 20,000 TCR beta sequences to HLA alleles at 0.05 false discovery rate.

V was clipped by 2 bases and J by 1 base, with 11 bases between them. The CDR3 extends over 15 amino acids. Germline V gives CDR1 KGHSH, CDR2 LQKENI. PCR involved 60 Vbeta and 13 Jbeta primers. The repertoire was sequenced with immunoSEQ multiplex PCR; TCRdb's copy has only in-frame clones and lacks some. The table has more than 120,000 clones, approximately 78% seen once. This TCR was sampled from a woman aged 40-49 years in good health and CMV-seropositive. What was sequenced was PBMCs. V and J are TRBV18 and TRBJ1-1; D possibly corresponds to TRBD1 (5 bases). Written as DNA, the CDR3 is TGTGCCAGCTCACCAATTTCAGGGAAGAACACTGAAGCTTTCTTT. Protein: CASSPISGKNTEAFF.